The clone carrying this TCR beta chain was found once. Antigen unknown. This record comes from a study of T cells in Graves' hyperthyroidism and ophthalmopathy. TCR beta CDR3 region amplification was performed from RNA transcripts. Using the HTBI primer set, a first-round RT-PCR was run on the TCR CDR3. TCRdb reprocessed the multiplex PCR reads with MiXCR, giving one entry per CDR3 protein. The sample includes more than 350,000 distinct CDR3 sequences, approximately 15% of them seen just once. Study results and caveats: Classification by a 13 V-J model distinguished ophthalmopathy from stable hyperthyroidism. In the blood, most expanded thyroid clonotypes above 0.001 appeared as well.

For Graves' hyperthyroidism to be stable, ophthalmopathy could not progress within 18 months. Patients between 18 and 65 years old had hyperthyroidism, newly diagnosed and lasting under 2 months. The V and J ends lost 3 bases and 8 bases respectively, with 14 bases between them. This CDR3 comprises 14 residues. The rearrangement uses TRBV12-3 or TRBV12-4 and TRBJ2-1; D might be TRBD1 (6 bases). Sequencing used blood. This TCR derives from a woman aged 25 to 39 with Graves' hyperthyroidism. This CDR3 is CASSLVGGTDEQFF. In DNA, the CDR3 is TGTGCCAGCAGTTTGGTAGGGGGTACAGATGAGCAGTTCTTC.